What follows is one T cell receptor beta chain and its context. CDR1 is SNHLY, CDR2 FYNNEI, per germline. V dropped 5 bases and J dropped 7 bases, with 18 bases sitting between them. The CDR3 spans 16 residues. Clones were read by immunoSEQ multiplex PCR, and TCRdb kept only the in-frame ones, dropping some. There are about 150,000 clones in the sample; about 88% occur only once, and 4.1% lies in the top ten. This entry comes from a study of radiation and T cells in renal cell carcinoma. Time point in this sample: baseline pretreatment blood. The sample's treatment: 15 Gy SBRT to primary tumor, nephrectomy 4 weeks later. After SBRT, blood was collected at 2 and 4 weeks, plus baseline.

The sequence was obtained from a woman in her 70s with renal cell carcinoma. The sequences come from blood, collected from a patient whose treatment included radiotherapy and nephrectomy. V usage is TRBV2 and J usage is TRBJ1-6, with a tentative D call TRBD1 (6 bases). The DNA for the CDR3 is TGTGCCAGCAGTTCGCCCGCGACAGGTGGGAATTCACCCCTCCACTTT. Protein product: CASSSPATGGNSPLHF.